These T cell receptor beta chains were read from a single sample in a study of PD-L1 blockade in urothelial cancer. Method: immunoSEQ multiplex PCR; TCRdb's copy keeps in-frame clones and lacks some. The sample gives under 55,000 clones, approximately 82% of which show up once; around 14% is in the top ten. The sample was PBMCs, taken around atezolizumab (anti-PD-L1) treatment. These receptors were obtained from a man in his fifties or sixties with urothelial cancer. CDR3s include the opening cysteine and the closing phenylalanine or tryptophan. A D gene is named only where the DNA matches it firmly. Clone size appears in some rows only: once, few, many, or a class for an expanded clone.

j_gene: TRBJ2-7; v_gene: TRBV10-3; abundance: -; d_gene: TRBD1; CDR3nt: TGTGCCATCAGTGAGTCGCTGGACAGGGGGGTATACGAGCAGTACTTC; CDR3aa: CAISESLDRGVYEQYF
j_gene: TRBJ2-1; v_gene: TRBV29-1; abundance: -; d_gene: -; CDR3nt: TGCAGCGTTGAAGGTCTAGATTCCTACAATGAGCAGTTCTTC; CDR3aa: CSVEGLDSYNEQFF
j_gene: TRBJ2-7; v_gene: TRBV5-4; abundance: -; d_gene: TRBD2; CDR3nt: TGTGCCAGCAGCGTGGGGGGGACTAGCGGGGGCTTCTCCTACGAGCAGTACTTC; CDR3aa: CASSVGGTSGGFSYEQYF
j_gene: TRBJ2-1; v_gene: TRBV7-2; abundance: -; d_gene: TRBD2; CDR3nt: TGTGCCAGCAGCTTAGGGAGCGGGGGGGGTGACAATGAGCAGTTCTTC; CDR3aa: CASSLGSGGGDNEQFF
j_gene: TRBJ2-3; v_gene: TRBV20-1; abundance: -; d_gene: -; CDR3nt: TGCAGTGCTCACTTCACAGATACGCAGTATTTT; CDR3aa: CSAHFTDTQYF
j_gene: TRBJ2-7; v_gene: TRBV7-9; abundance: -; d_gene: -; CDR3nt: TGTGCCAGCAGTCCCGGGACAAATAACGAGCAGTACTTC; CDR3aa: CASSPGTNNEQYF
j_gene: TRBJ2-3; v_gene: TRBV27; abundance: once; d_gene: TRBD1; CDR3nt: TGTGCCAGCAGTCCCCGGACAGGGGGCACAGATACGCAGTATTTT; CDR3aa: CASSPRTGGTDTQYF
j_gene: TRBJ2-7; v_gene: TRBV25-1; abundance: -; d_gene: TRBD2; CDR3nt: TGTGCCAGCAGTGAATCCCGGGCTAGCGGGAGGCTCTACGAGCAGTACTTC; CDR3aa: CASSESRASGRLYEQYF
j_gene: TRBJ2-7; v_gene: TRBV30; abundance: -; d_gene: TRBD2; CDR3nt: TGTGCCTGCCTCCCTCGGGGGACTACCTTCTACGAGCAGTACTTC; CDR3aa: CACLPRGTTFYEQYF
j_gene: TRBJ2-3; v_gene: TRBV6-1; abundance: -; d_gene: TRBD2; CDR3nt: TGTGCCAGCAAAGAACTAGCGGGGACGACAGATACGCAGTATTTT; CDR3aa: CASKELAGTTDTQYF
j_gene: TRBJ2-3; v_gene: TRBV5-1; abundance: few; d_gene: TRBD1; CDR3nt: TGCGCCAGCAGCTTGGTACCCAGACAGGGCCCAGATACGCAGTATTTT; CDR3aa: CASSLVPRQGPDTQYF
j_gene: TRBJ2-7; v_gene: TRBV2; abundance: few; d_gene: -; CDR3nt: TGTGCCAGCAGGAGGCAGGGTTGGTTGGACGAGCAGTACTTC; CDR3aa: CASRRQGWLDEQYF
j_gene: TRBJ1-2; v_gene: TRBV7-9; abundance: few; d_gene: -; CDR3nt: TGTGCCAGCAGCTTAGCCGAGGTCTATGGCTACACCTTC; CDR3aa: CASSLAEVYGYTF
j_gene: TRBJ2-5; v_gene: TRBV28; abundance: once; d_gene: -; CDR3nt: TGTGCCAGCAGTTTAGGAGGTAGGACGGAGACCCAGTACTTC; CDR3aa: CASSLGGRTETQYF
j_gene: TRBJ1-1; v_gene: TRBV2; abundance: -; d_gene: -; CDR3nt: TGTGCCAGCATACAGTTGAACACTGAAGCTTTCTTT; CDR3aa: CASIQLNTEAFF
j_gene: TRBJ2-7; v_gene: TRBV18; abundance: -; d_gene: -; CDR3nt: TGTGCCAGCTCACCAAATCGATATCAGACCTACGAGCAGTACTTC; CDR3aa: CASSPNRYQTYEQYF
j_gene: TRBJ2-3; v_gene: TRBV10-3; abundance: -; d_gene: TRBD2; CDR3nt: TGTGCCATCAGTAAACAAGGTCCCGCGGGAGTCACAGATACGCAGTATTTT; CDR3aa: CAISKQGPAGVTDTQYF
j_gene: TRBJ2-2; v_gene: TRBV28; abundance: -; d_gene: TRBD1; CDR3nt: TGTGCCACCTGGGACAGGGTAAACACCGGGGAGCTGTTTTTT; CDR3aa: CATWDRVNTGELFF
j_gene: TRBJ2-6; v_gene: TRBV18; abundance: -; d_gene: TRBD2; CDR3nt: TGTGCCAGCTCACCACAGGGGAGGGGCTCTGGGGCCAACGTCCTGACTTTC; CDR3aa: CASSPQGRGSGANVLTF
j_gene: TRBJ2-2; v_gene: TRBV10-1; abundance: -; d_gene: TRBD2; CDR3nt: TGCGCCACAAGCGGGAGATCCGGAACCGGGGAGCTGTTTTTT; CDR3aa: CATSGRSGTGELFF
j_gene: TRBJ1-1; v_gene: TRBV9; abundance: few; d_gene: -; CDR3nt: TGTGCCAGCAGCGTAGTGGTACACCACACTGAAGCTTTCTTT; CDR3aa: CASSVVVHHTEAFF
j_gene: TRBJ1-4; v_gene: TRBV19; abundance: -; d_gene: -; CDR3nt: TGTGCCAGCCGTGGGGGGGGAGTTAATGAAAAACTGTTTTTT; CDR3aa: CASRGGGVNEKLFF
j_gene: TRBJ2-6; v_gene: TRBV4-1; abundance: -; d_gene: TRBD1; CDR3nt: TGCGCCAGCAGCCAAGAAGGTGGCAGGGGGAACGTCCTGACTTTC; CDR3aa: CASSQEGGRGNVLTF
j_gene: TRBJ2-1; v_gene: TRBV11-1; abundance: -; d_gene: TRBD2; CDR3nt: TGTGCCAGCAGCGTTAGCGGGAGGGCCGGAAATGAGCAGTTCTTC; CDR3aa: CASSVSGRAGNEQFF
j_gene: TRBJ2-5; v_gene: TRBV7-9; abundance: few; d_gene: -; CDR3nt: TGTGCCAGCAGCCTAGGAATGACGGGAGAGGGGGAGACCCAGTACTTC; CDR3aa: CASSLGMTGEGETQYF
j_gene: TRBJ1-1; v_gene: TRBV27; abundance: -; d_gene: -; CDR3nt: TGTGCCAGCAGTTTTTCGGTCGACACTGAAGCTTTCTTT; CDR3aa: CASSFSVDTEAFF
j_gene: TRBJ2-7; v_gene: TRBV4-3; abundance: -; d_gene: -; CDR3nt: TGCGCCAGCAGCCAAGAGATAGACACCTACGAGCAGTACTTC; CDR3aa: CASSQEIDTYEQYF
j_gene: TRBJ2-3; v_gene: TRBV18; abundance: -; d_gene: TRBD2; CDR3nt: TGTGCCAGCTCACCATTAGCCGGGACTAGCGGGGGGACCAACACAGATACGCAGTATTTT; CDR3aa: CASSPLAGTSGGTNTDTQYF
j_gene: TRBJ1-1; v_gene: TRBV5-1; abundance: -; d_gene: TRBD1; CDR3nt: TGCGCCAGCAGCTTTGGGACAGGGGGCGGCAACACTGAAGCTTTCTTT; CDR3aa: CASSFGTGGGNTEAFF
j_gene: TRBJ2-1; v_gene: TRBV29-1; abundance: once; d_gene: TRBD2; CDR3nt: TGCAGCGTTGACTCGGCTAGCGGGAGCTATGAGCAGTTCTTC; CDR3aa: CSVDSASGSYEQFF
j_gene: TRBJ2-3; v_gene: TRBV11-3; abundance: -; d_gene: TRBD1; CDR3nt: TGTGCCAGCAGCTTAAAGGGACAGGGGTCAGATACGCAGTATTTT; CDR3aa: CASSLKGQGSDTQYF
j_gene: TRBJ2-3; v_gene: TRBV28; abundance: -; d_gene: -; CDR3nt: TGTGCCGGGTCGACAGGCGCTACAGATACGCAGTATTTT; CDR3aa: CAGSTGATDTQYF
j_gene: TRBJ2-1; v_gene: TRBV5-6; abundance: few; d_gene: -; CDR3nt: TGTGCCAGCAGCTTTGAGGCCAATGAGCAGTTCTTC; CDR3aa: CASSFEANEQFF
j_gene: TRBJ2-7; v_gene: TRBV6-5; abundance: -; d_gene: TRBD2; CDR3nt: TGTGCCAGCAGAAGACTAGCGGGTGGGTACGAGCAGTACTTC; CDR3aa: CASRRLAGGYEQYF
j_gene: TRBJ2-7; v_gene: TRBV7-2; abundance: -; d_gene: TRBD2; CDR3nt: TGTGCCAGCAGCCTGGCCGGACTAGCGGTTTACGAGCAGTACTTC; CDR3aa: CASSLAGLAVYEQYF
j_gene: TRBJ2-5; v_gene: TRBV30; abundance: -; d_gene: -; CDR3nt: TGTGCCTGGAGTCATGGGGCAGGCCCTCGGGAGACCCAGTACTTC; CDR3aa: CAWSHGAGPRETQYF
j_gene: TRBJ1-5; v_gene: TRBV11-2; abundance: -; d_gene: -; CDR3nt: TGTGCCAGCAGCTTAGGGACAGCTCAGCCCCAGCATTTT; CDR3aa: CASSLGTAQPQHF
j_gene: TRBJ2-6; v_gene: TRBV2; abundance: -; d_gene: -; CDR3nt: TGTGCCAGCATTCCGGGGGCTGGGGCCAACGTCCTGACTTTC; CDR3aa: CASIPGAGANVLTF
j_gene: TRBJ2-5; v_gene: TRBV28; abundance: -; d_gene: -; CDR3nt: TGTGCCAGCATTAAAAGTTTAGCGGAAGAGACCCAGTACTTC; CDR3aa: CASIKSLAEETQYF
j_gene: TRBJ1-5; v_gene: TRBV6-1; abundance: -; d_gene: -; CDR3nt: TGTGCCAGCAGTGATAGGGGGATCTCCAATCAGCCCCAGCATTTT; CDR3aa: CASSDRGISNQPQHF